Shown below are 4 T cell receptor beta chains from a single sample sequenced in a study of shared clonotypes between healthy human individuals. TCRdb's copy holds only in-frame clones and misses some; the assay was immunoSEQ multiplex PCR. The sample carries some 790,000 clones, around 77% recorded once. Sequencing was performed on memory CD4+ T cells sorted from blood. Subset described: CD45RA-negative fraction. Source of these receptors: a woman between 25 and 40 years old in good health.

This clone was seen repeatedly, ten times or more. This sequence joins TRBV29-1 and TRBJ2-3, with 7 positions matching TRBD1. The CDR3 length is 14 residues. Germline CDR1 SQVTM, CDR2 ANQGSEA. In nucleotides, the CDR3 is TGCGCAACAGAGGGGGCGTGGGGCACAGATACGCAGTATTTT. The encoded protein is CATEGAWGTDTQYF.

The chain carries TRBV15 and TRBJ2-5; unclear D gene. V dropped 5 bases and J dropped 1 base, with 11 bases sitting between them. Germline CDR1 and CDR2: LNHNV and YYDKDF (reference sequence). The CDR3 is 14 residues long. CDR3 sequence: CATSPSTFQETQYF. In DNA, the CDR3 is TGTGCCACCAGCCCCTCTACCTTCCAAGAGACCCAGTACTTC.

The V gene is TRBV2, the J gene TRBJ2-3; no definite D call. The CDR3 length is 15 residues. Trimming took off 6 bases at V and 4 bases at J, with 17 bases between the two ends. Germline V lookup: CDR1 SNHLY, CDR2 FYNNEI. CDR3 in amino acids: CASSVENADSDTQYF. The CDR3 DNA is TGTGCCAGCAGCGTTGAAAATGCGGATTCAGATACGCAGTATTTT.

The CDR3 DNA is TGTGCCATCAGAGCTGGGGCGGGAGGTGGGGAGCAGTTCTTC. This gives the protein CAIRAGAGGGEQFF. The chain joins TRBV10-3 to TRBJ2-1; 8 nucleotides agree with TRBD2. The germline V gene has CDR1 ENHRY and CDR2 SYGVKD. The CDR3 contains 14 residues. With V trimmed by 6 bases and J by 10 bases, 11 bases remained unmatched.